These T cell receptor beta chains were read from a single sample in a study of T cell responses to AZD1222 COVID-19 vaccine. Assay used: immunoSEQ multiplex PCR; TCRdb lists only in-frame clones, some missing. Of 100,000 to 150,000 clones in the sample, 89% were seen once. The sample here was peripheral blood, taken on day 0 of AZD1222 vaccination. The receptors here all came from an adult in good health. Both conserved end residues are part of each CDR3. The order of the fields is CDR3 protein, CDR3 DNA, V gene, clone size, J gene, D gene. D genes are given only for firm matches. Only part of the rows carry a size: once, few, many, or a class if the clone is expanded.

CASSLLDRGPAEAFF	TGTGCCAGCTCACTACTTGACAGGGGCCCCGCTGAAGCTTTCTTT	TRBV18	.	TRBJ1-1	TRBD1
CASSPPSGVGYNEQFF	TGTGCCAGCAGCCCCCCCTCGGGGGTGGGCTACAATGAGCAGTTCTTC	TRBV9	.	TRBJ2-1	.
CATRTGGNYGYTF	TGTGCCACCAGGACAGGCGGTAACTATGGCTACACCTTC	TRBV10-3	.	TRBJ1-2	TRBD1
CASSSQGPTNEKLFF	TGCGCCAGCAGCTCTCAGGGGCCAACTAATGAAAAACTGTTTTTT	TRBV5-1	.	TRBJ1-4	.
CASSLVRSPSEAFF	TGTGCCAGCAGCTTGGTCAGGTCTCCGTCTGAAGCTTTCTTT	TRBV5-6	.	TRBJ1-1	.
CASSQETSLPYEQYF	TGTGCCAGCAGCCAAGAGACCAGCTTACCTTACGAGCAGTACTTC	TRBV14	.	TRBJ2-7	.
CASSSTDRTPDTQYF	TGTGCCAGCAGTAGCACCGACAGGACCCCAGATACGCAGTATTTT	TRBV2	.	TRBJ2-3	.
CASSFTTGSYYGYTF	TGTGCCAGCAGCTTCACTACAGGTTCCTACTATGGCTACACCTTC	TRBV7-9	.	TRBJ1-2	.
CAWSVGGQRTNYGYTF	TGTGCCTGGAGTGTTGGGGGACAGCGAACTAACTATGGCTACACCTTC	TRBV30	once	TRBJ1-2	TRBD1
CAWVDRKGTDTQYF	TGTGCCTGGGTGGACAGGAAGGGCACAGATACGCAGTATTTT	TRBV30	.	TRBJ2-3	TRBD1
CASSSRGQGVEEQYF	TGTGCCAGCAGCTCCCGGGGACAGGGGGTCGAAGAGCAGTACTTC	TRBV5-6	.	TRBJ2-7	TRBD1
CASGSGTVATNEKLFF	TGTGCTAGTGGTTCCGGCACCGTTGCAACTAATGAAAAACTGTTTTTT	TRBV12-5	.	TRBJ1-4	.